Following are 6 T cell receptor beta chains from one sample sequenced in a study of blood T cell repertoires in COVID-19. Some clones are missing from TCRdb's copy, which holds only in-frame ones; the method was immunoSEQ multiplex PCR. Among tens of thousands of clones listed, about 93% were seen once. Sequencing used peripheral blood. These receptors came from a woman aged 45-65 years in a cohort sampled during active COVID-19.

This sequence joins TRBV29-1 and TRBJ2-2; 9 nucleotides line up with TRBD1. Germline values: CDR1 SQVTM, CDR2 ANQGSEA. The CDR3 has 15 amino acids. With 8 bases clipped from V and 5 bases from J, the junction kept 12 bases outside the gene matches. This chain's CDR3 is CSTWRGQGSTGELFF. The DNA for the CDR3 is TGCAGCACGTGGAGGGGACAGGGAAGTACCGGGGAGCTGTTTTTT.

For the CDR3, the DNA is TGCGCCAGCAGTCCCTCAGGGGAAGTCACAGATACGCAGTATTTT. Translation gives CASSPSGEVTDTQYF. V and J are TRBV10-1 and TRBJ2-3; a weak D match, TRBD1 (6 bases). Trimming took off 5 bases at V and 2 bases at J, with 14 bases between the two ends. The CDR3 consists of 15 residues. CDR1 is WNHNN, CDR2 SYGVQD, per germline (reference sequence).

The chain carries TRBV29-1 and TRBJ1-2; D may be TRBD1 (6 bases). The V end lost 6 bases, the J end lost 0 bases, and 11 bases lay between the germline ends. The CDR3 consists of 13 residues. Germline V gene lookup returns CDR1 SQVTM and CDR2 ANQGSEA. This CDR3 reads CSVLTGANYGYTF. CDR3 nucleotide sequence: TGCAGCGTCCTGACAGGAGCTAACTATGGCTACACCTTC.

This clone was detected once. J is TRBJ2-1 and V is TRBV5-1; 7 nucleotides match TRBD2. Germline CDR1 SGHRS, CDR2 YFSETQ. CDR3 size: 11 residues. V gave up 4 bases and J gave up 9 bases; unmatched junction bases: 1. For the CDR3, the DNA is TGCGCCAGCAGCCCGGGGGGTGAGCAGTTCTTC. This encodes CASSPGGEQFF.

This clone turned up a few times. V gene TRBV5-1 combines with J gene TRBJ2-7; 10 bases agree with TRBD2. CDR3 length: 17 amino acids. The germline CDR1 and CDR2 sequences are SGHRS and YFSETQ. The J segment lost 0 bases and the V segment lost 2 bases, leaving 8 bases of the junction unmatched. The CDR3 sequence: CASSLLPGLADSYEQYF. The CDR3 DNA follows: TGCGCCAGCAGCTTACTTCCTGGACTAGCGGACTCCTACGAGCAGTACTTC.

The CDR3 DNA reads TGTGCCAGCAGCCCTCTCCGGGACAGTAACTATGGCTACACCTTC. This codes for CASSPLRDSNYGYTF. The gene calls are TRBV28 and TRBJ1-2, with TRBD1 identical over 7 bases. The germline CDR1 and CDR2 sequences are MDHEN and SYDVKM. Trimming at V came to 6 bases and at J to 1 base, leaving 8 bases not matched to a gene. This CDR3 region has 15 residues.